A selection of T cell receptor beta chains follows, all from one sample in a study of blood T cell repertoires in COVID-19. Measured with immunoSEQ multiplex PCR; TCRdb has only the in-frame clones, and not every one. In the table there are approximately 270,000 clones, roughly four fifths of which are singletons. The material sequenced was peripheral blood. These receptors came from a man older than 75 with acute or convalescent COVID-19. CDR3s include the opening cysteine and the closing phenylalanine or tryptophan.

J gene: TRBJ2-3; V gene: TRBV11-3; CDR3 protein: CASSLQGDTQYF
J gene: TRBJ1-6; V gene: TRBV5-1; CDR3 protein: CASSLFQGPLNSPLHF
J gene: TRBJ1-4; V gene: TRBV5-1; CDR3 protein: CASKTQGIEKLFF
J gene: TRBJ2-7; V gene: TRBV12-3/TRBV12-4; CDR3 protein: CASQISGSYEQYF
J gene: TRBJ1-4; V gene: TRBV4-1; CDR3 protein: CASSQDLQLGLTNEKLFF
J gene: TRBJ2-2; V gene: TRBV21-1; CDR3 protein: CASVTYPGGLEYLANTGELFF
J gene: TRBJ2-5; V gene: TRBV21-1; CDR3 protein: CASSKPDRAGGFQETQYF
J gene: TRBJ2-7; V gene: TRBV12-5; CDR3 protein: CASGLVLDRSSYEQYF
J gene: TRBJ2-7; V gene: TRBV28; CDR3 protein: CASSLTGSYEQYF
J gene: TRBJ2-1; V gene: TRBV4-2; CDR3 protein: CASSQGAGLTNEQFF
J gene: TRBJ2-5; V gene: TRBV24-1; CDR3 protein: CATSALGLAGGPETQYF
J gene: TRBJ2-7; V gene: TRBV20-1; CDR3 protein: CSANRAYEQYF
J gene: TRBJ2-6; V gene: TRBV6-1; CDR3 protein: CASSARPGQGRRGANVLTF
J gene: TRBJ1-1; V gene: TRBV21-1; CDR3 protein: CASSLQGAFAEAFF
J gene: TRBJ2-5; V gene: TRBV11-2; CDR3 protein: CASTKFRQANQETQYF
J gene: TRBJ1-3; V gene: TRBV7-9; CDR3 protein: CASSSYGIGVSGNTIYF
J gene: TRBJ2-7; V gene: TRBV12-5; CDR3 protein: CASGAGGLPYEQYF
J gene: TRBJ2-1; V gene: TRBV11-3; CDR3 protein: CASSTSSYNEQFF
J gene: TRBJ1-1; V gene: TRBV27; CDR3 protein: CASSPSGTVKFEAFF
J gene: TRBJ2-3; V gene: TRBV3-1/TRBV3-2; CDR3 protein: CASSQGGRWDTQYF
J gene: TRBJ1-5; V gene: TRBV28; CDR3 protein: CASSSHNSVNQPQHF
J gene: TRBJ2-3; V gene: TRBV24-1; CDR3 protein: CATRETDSTDTQYF
J gene: TRBJ1-2; V gene: TRBV5-5; CDR3 protein: CASSSLTGQSGGYTF
J gene: TRBJ2-2; V gene: TRBV30; CDR3 protein: CALDRANTGELFF
J gene: TRBJ2-2; V gene: TRBV3-1/TRBV3-2; CDR3 protein: CASSQVWRAGELFF
J gene: TRBJ2-3; V gene: TRBV19; CDR3 protein: CASSIETGVGGTDTQYF
J gene: TRBJ1-2; V gene: TRBV6-2/TRBV6-3; CDR3 protein: CASSLDRGPNPYGYTF
J gene: TRBJ1-2; V gene: TRBV28; CDR3 protein: CASSAATVYGYTF
J gene: TRBJ2-3; V gene: TRBV12-3/TRBV12-4; CDR3 protein: CASGTRTDTQYF
J gene: TRBJ1-3; V gene: TRBV6-1; CDR3 protein: CASSELFRHSGNTIYF
J gene: TRBJ2-2; V gene: TRBV6-1; CDR3 protein: CASSDWGNTNTGELFF
J gene: TRBJ1-5; V gene: TRBV19; CDR3 protein: CASISTGGLYSNQPQHF
J gene: TRBJ2-7; V gene: TRBV4-1; CDR3 protein: CASSQDPQGYYEQYF
J gene: TRBJ1-2; V gene: TRBV7-9; CDR3 protein: CASSFDRSYGYTF
J gene: TRBJ2-4; V gene: TRBV10-3; CDR3 protein: CAISESGQDIQYF
J gene: TRBJ1-2; V gene: TRBV10-2; CDR3 protein: CASSPGKGYGYTF
J gene: TRBJ2-2; V gene: TRBV19; CDR3 protein: CASRPGLAYTGELFF